This is a list of T cell receptor beta chains from one sample in a study of blood T cell repertoires in COVID-19. The protocol was immunoSEQ multiplex PCR, while the TCRdb copy is restricted to in-frame clones and leaves out a portion. The table has 200,000 to 250,000 clones, about 90% seen once. The sample taken for sequencing was peripheral blood. The receptors shown here come from a man between 18 and 35 years old with active or convalescent COVID-19. Both conserved end residues are part of each CDR3. A D gene is named only where the DNA matches it firmly. Clone size is given for some rows only: seen once, a few or many times, or a class if the clone is expanded.

-	-	TRBV6-2/TRBV6-3	TRBJ1-1	CASRPRTFLENTEAFF	TGTGCCAGCAGACCTAGGACATTCCTTGAGAACACTGAAGCTTTCTTT
-	once	TRBV9	TRBJ2-6	CASSAGALGANVLTF	TGTGCCAGCAGCGCTGGGGCGCTTGGGGCCAACGTCCTGACTTTC
-	-	TRBV6-5	TRBJ2-7	CASSLGGNEQYF	TGTGCCAGCAGTTTAGGGGGAAACGAGCAGTACTTC
TRBD1	-	TRBV19	TRBJ1-5	CASSILTAFRTGGGNQPQHF	TGTGCCAGTAGTATTTTGACGGCGTTCAGGACAGGCGGGGGCAATCAGCCCCAGCATTTT
TRBD1	-	TRBV6-1	TRBJ1-3	CASSETGISGNTIYF	TGTGCCAGCAGTGAGACAGGGATCTCTGGAAACACCATATATTTT
-	-	TRBV4-2	TRBJ2-7	CASSQDFAGSYEQYF	TGTGCCAGCAGCCAAGATTTCGCAGGGTCCTACGAGCAGTACTTC
-	-	TRBV25-1	TRBJ2-7	CATEKMGSGRPYEQYF	TGTGCCACCGAAAAAATGGGAAGCGGTCGTCCCTACGAGCAGTACTTC
-	-	TRBV5-8	TRBJ1-1	CASSFHPLMNTEAFF	TGTGCCAGCAGCTTCCATCCCCTAATGAACACTGAAGCTTTCTTT
TRBD2	-	TRBV25-1	TRBJ2-4	CASSEATSGAAAKNIQYF	TGTGCCAGCAGTGAGGCGACTAGCGGGGCCGCAGCCAAAAACATTCAGTACTTC
-	-	TRBV14	TRBJ1-6	CASSQQGMSNSPLHF	TGTGCCAGCAGCCAACAGGGGATGAGTAATTCACCCCTCCACTTT
-	-	TRBV6-6	TRBJ2-7	CASSSLGTPMGHEQYF	TGTGCCAGCAGTTCCCTAGGGACTCCGATGGGGCACGAGCAGTACTTC